The sample holds one count of the clone carrying this T cell receptor (beta chain). What it binds is unknown. The sample comes from a study of cytomegalovirus exposure and HLA in healthy donors. The CDR3 runs to 12 residues. V lost 3 bases, J lost 6 bases, and 8 bases lay in between. Germline V gene sequence: CDR1 SGDLS, CDR2 YYNGEE. Study-wide results and limits: The listing of roughly 160 TCR beta chains classed them as cytomegalovirus-associated. Later analysis revealed greater clonal expansion in HLA-associated TCR beta chains than in equally common others.

Healthy bone marrow donors formed the donor group. PCR was performed using 60 Vbeta and 13 Jbeta primers. Data came from immunoSEQ multiplex PCR; TCRdb stores just in-frame clones and leaves some out. The top ten clones hold about 2.2% of a sample with about 180,000 clones, around 81% of them seen once. V is TRBV9 and J is TRBJ2-3; D is uncertain. This sequence originates from a woman in her thirties in good health and CMV-seronegative. The source material was PBMCs. CDR3 DNA: TGTGCCAGCAGCGCCGAGGCCGATACGCAGTATTTT. Translation gives CASSAEADTQYF.